Reported below is one T cell receptor beta chain. This record belongs to a study of cytomegalovirus exposure and HLA in healthy donors. The CDR3 is made up of 16 amino acids. Trimming removed 3 bases from V and 5 bases from J; junction bases left unmatched: 9. Germline loops: CDR1 MNHEY, CDR2 SMNVEV (reference sequence). This table comes from immunoSEQ multiplex PCR, and its TCRdb copy is limited to in-frame clones, with some not included. This table holds about 21,000 clones, 95% to 97% found once. This clonotype was obtained from a man younger than 40 in good health and CMV-seropositive. The genes are TRBV27 and TRBJ2-7; 11 bases map to TRBD2. What was sequenced was PBMCs. The CDR3 DNA reads as TGTGCCAGCAGTTTTCTACTAGCGGGAGCCCGGAACGAGCAGTACTTC. Residues: CASSFLLAGARNEQYF.